One sample yielded the 5 T cell receptor beta chains listed below, sequenced in a study of blood T cell repertoires in COVID-19. Only in-frame clones appear in the TCRdb table, and some are missing; sequencing was by immunoSEQ multiplex PCR. The sample holds around 150,000 clones, more than 70% seen once. Material for sequencing was peripheral blood. The receptor source for this set is a middle-aged man with active or convalescent COVID-19.

V usage is TRBV7-8 and J usage is TRBJ2-1; 9 bases are shared with TRBD2. This CDR3 has 15 residues. V was clipped by 5 bases and J by 6 bases; unmatched bases: 8. Germline V lookup: CDR1 SGHVS, CDR2 FQNEAQ. CDR3 nucleotides: TGTGCCAGCAGCCCCCCGCTTAGCGGGAGCAATGAGCAGTTCTTC. It translates to CASSPPLSGSNEQFF. The full variable domain, rest sourced from reference TRBV7-8 and TRBJ2-1, is GAGVSQSPRYKVAKRGQDVALRCDPISGHVSLFWYQQALGQGPEFLTYFQNEAQLDKSGLPSDRFFAERPEGSVSTLKIQRTQQEDSAVYLCASSPPLSGSNEQFFGPGTRLTVL.

This clone was seen once. V usage is TRBV2 and J usage is TRBJ1-2, with 9 bases matching TRBD1. The CDR3 covers 14 residues. The germline V gene encodes CDR1 SNHLY and CDR2 FYNNEI. V gave up 6 bases and J gave up 7 bases; unmatched junction bases: 9. CDR3 nucleotides: TGTGCCAGCAGGGGGGACAGGGCTTCCTTTGGCTACACCTTC. Translating it yields CASRGDRASFGYTF. The whole variable domain, remainder taken from reference TRBV2 and TRBJ1-2, is EPEVTQTPSHQVTQMGQEVILRCVPISNHLYFYWYRQILGQKVEFLVSFYNNEISEKSEIFDDQFSVERPDGSNFTLKIRSTKLEDSAMYFCASRGDRASFGYTFGSGTRLTVV.

CDR3: CASSEGTGGYSPLHF. The CDR3, as DNA: TGTGCCAGCAGCGAGGGAACAGGGGGGTATTCACCCCTCCACTTT. The chain combines TRBV9 with TRBJ1-6, with 8 bases fitting TRBD1. Trimming removed 3 bases from V and 8 bases from J; junction bases left unmatched: 7. Germline CDR1 is SGDLS and CDR2 is YYNGEE. The CDR3 is 15 residues long.

This clone has a single count. The rearrangement links TRBV5-1 to TRBJ2-3, with 7 bases matching TRBD1. CDR1 is SGHRS, CDR2 YFSETQ, per germline. This CDR3 contains 17 residues. V shed 1 base, J shed 1 base, and the junction held 9 bases outside the gene matches. CDR3 protein: CASSLNRGVKGTDTQYF. CDR3 coding DNA: TGCGCCAGCAGCTTGAACAGGGGCGTAAAAGGCACAGATACGCAGTATTTT.

The V gene is TRBV28, the J gene TRBJ2-3, with TRBD2 matching over 10 bases. Looked up from germline, CDR1 is MDHEN and CDR2 is SYDVKM. Losses at the gene ends were 6 bases for V and 6 bases for J; bases not matched to a gene: 12. CDR3 size: 16 residues. In nucleotides, the CDR3 is TGTGCCAGCAGAGATCCAATTGGGACTAGCGACGATACGCAGTATTTT. Residues: CASRDPIGTSDDTQYF. Together with reference TRBV28 and TRBJ2-3, the CDR3 gives the full variable domain: DVKVTQSSRYLVKRTGEKVFLECVQDMDHENMFWYRQDPGLGLRLIYFSYDVKMKEKGDIPEGYSVSREKKERFSLILESASTNQTSMYLCASRDPIGTSDDTQYFGPGTRLTVL.